This T cell receptor (beta chain) was identified in a study of cytomegalovirus exposure and HLA in healthy donors. Overall study findings and caveats: In most subjects, TCR beta sequences reportedly gave accurate predictions of HLA-A and HLA-B alleles.

PCR amplification relied on 60 Vbeta primers (plus 13 Jbeta primers). Here immunoSEQ multiplex PCR was the method, and the copy in TCRdb shows in-frame clones only, minus some. The table records 100,000 to 150,000 clones, around 80% of them present only once. V shed 4 bases, J shed 1 base, and the junction held 6 bases outside the gene matches. Germline values: CDR1 SEHNR, CDR2 FQNEAQ (reference sequence). This CDR3 region has 15 residues. To note about this clone: Its antigen is unknown.

Sequences were obtained from PBMCs. The chain employs TRBV7-9 and TRBJ1-1; 7 nucleotides match TRBD1. This receptor was taken from a woman in her thirties or forties in good health and CMV-seronegative. CDR3 bases: TGTGCCAGCAGCTCTAGGGGACAGCCGAACACTGAAGCTTTCTTT. Its protein is CASSSRGQPNTEAFF.